This T cell receptor beta chain was obtained from a study of vaccination effects on CD4 cells after COVID-19. The CDR3 totals 16 residues. Trimming took 1 base from V and 4 from J; bases not matched to a gene: 6. The V gene's germline CDR1 is MDHEN and CDR2 SYDVKM. Details on this clone: The antigen is unknown.

Antigen-specific CD4+ T cells were expanded (with viral peptide pools) by the ViraFEST assay ahead of sequencing. Culture lasted about 11 days before CD4+ T cell isolation. The vaccine recipients had no prior SARS-CoV-2 infection, with negative nucleocapsid antibodies. The researchers cultured 1.5 million to 2 million PBMC per well with roughly 9.5 IU/ml IL-2 and approximately 10 ug/ml peptides. The authors exchanged half the medium for IL-2 medium on days 3 and 7. Only in-frame clones appear in the TCRdb table, and some are missing; sequencing was by immunoSEQ multiplex PCR. The data show 27,000 or so clones, with approximately 80% seen just once and 20% to 25% held by the top ten.

The rearrangement links TRBV28 to TRBJ1-3, with 8 bases fitting TRBD1. The material was CD4+ T cells from PBMCs cultured with HCoV-NL63 spike peptides, obtained before COVID-19 vaccination. This TCR derives from a human donor who received a COVID-19 vaccine. The CDR3, as DNA: TGTGCCAGCAGTTTATATGGCAGGGGGCTCGGAAACACCATATATTTT. Translated, it gives CASSLYGRGLGNTIYF.